Listed below are T cell receptor beta chains from one sample, sequenced in a study of blood T cell repertoires in COVID-19. Assay used: immunoSEQ multiplex PCR; TCRdb lists only in-frame clones, some missing. The sample comprises over 200,000 clones, roughly 85% of which are singletons, and 9.5% to 14% rests with the top ten. Sequences were obtained from PBMCs or T cells enriched from blood (not recorded which). The receptors come from a man in his thirties or forties who had recovered from COVID-19. CDR3s include the opening cysteine and the closing phenylalanine or tryptophan. A D gene is named only where the DNA matches it firmly. Rows may omit the clone size; those that give it use once, few, many or a size class.

clone_size	v_call	j_call	d_call	cdr3_aa	cdr3_nt
-	TRBV3-1/TRBV3-2	TRBJ2-2	-	CASSQMTSSPTGELFF	TGTGCCAGCAGCCAAATGACGTCTAGCCCCACCGGGGAGCTGTTTTTT
few	TRBV6-4	TRBJ2-1	TRBD2	CASSGGSSYNEQFF	TGTGCCAGCAGTGGCGGGAGCTCCTACAATGAGCAGTTCTTC
-	TRBV19	TRBJ2-2	-	CASSFAGELFF	TGTGCCAGCAGTTTCGCCGGGGAGCTGTTTTTT
-	TRBV19	TRBJ1-5	TRBD1	CASSGSGTGNQPQHF	TGTGCCAGTAGTGGCTCCGGGACAGGCAATCAGCCCCAGCATTTT
-	TRBV2	TRBJ2-5	-	CASGGGGGRETQYF	TGTGCCAGCGGAGGAGGGGGCGGGCGAGAGACCCAGTACTTC
-	TRBV20-1	TRBJ1-3	TRBD1	CSASRDRVSGNTIYF	TGCAGTGCTAGTCGGGACAGGGTCTCTGGAAACACCATATATTTT
-	TRBV7-8	TRBJ1-4	-	CASSPDGAGGEKLFF	TGTGCCAGCAGCCCAGATGGCGCGGGTGGTGAAAAACTGTTTTTT
many	TRBV2	TRBJ2-3	TRBD2	CASSRDYTDTQYF	TGTGCCAGCAGCCGGGACTACACAGATACGCAGTATTTT
-	TRBV6-5	TRBJ1-5	-	CASSLFNQPQHF	TGTGCCAGCTCACTATTTAATCAGCCCCAGCATTTT
once	TRBV28	TRBJ1-5	-	CASSDIRQPQHF	TGTGCCAGCAGCGACATACGTCAGCCCCAGCATTTT
-	TRBV9	TRBJ2-5	TRBD2	CASSVAPSGAQETQYF	TGTGCCAGCAGCGTAGCCCCTAGCGGGGCACAAGAGACCCAGTACTTC
-	TRBV12-3/TRBV12-4	TRBJ1-5	-	CASSPRLNQPQHF	TGTGCCAGCAGCCCCCGGTTGAATCAGCCCCAGCATTTT
-	TRBV28	TRBJ1-6	TRBD1	CASSPGQAYNSPLHF	TGTGCCAGCAGCCCGGGACAGGCTTATAATTCACCCCTCCACTTT
-	TRBV11-2	TRBJ1-1	-	CASLLGWGLSEAFF	TGTGCCAGCCTCCTCGGTTGGGGGCTTTCTGAAGCTTTCTTT
-	TRBV7-2	TRBJ2-3	TRBD2	CASSSRTSVDTQYF	TGTGCCAGCAGCTCAAGGACTAGCGTAGATACGCAGTATTTT
-	TRBV18	TRBJ1-2	-	CASSPPNLAQRIYGYTF	TGTGCCAGCTCACCACCGAACTTGGCCCAGCGAATCTATGGCTACACCTTC
-	TRBV30	TRBJ1-1	-	CAWSSGNKNTEAFF	TGTGCCTGGAGTTCAGGGAATAAGAACACTGAAGCTTTCTTT
once	TRBV18	TRBJ2-7	TRBD2	CASSPGLAGADEQYF	TGTGCCAGCTCACCCGGCTTAGCGGGAGCTGACGAGCAGTACTTC
-	TRBV28	TRBJ1-1	-	CASSLGHLEAFF	TGTGCCAGCAGTTTGGGACACCTTGAAGCTTTCTTT
-	TRBV18	TRBJ2-1	-	CASSRTGIGSYNEQFF	TGTGCCAGCTCACGAACGGGGATCGGGTCCTACAATGAGCAGTTCTTC
-	TRBV10-2	TRBJ1-5	TRBD1	CASSGDRQGGPQHF	TGCGCCAGCAGTGGGGACAGGCAAGGCGGGCCCCAGCATTTT
-	TRBV10-1	TRBJ1-2	TRBD1	CATIQGRDYGYTF	TGCGCCACCATACAGGGGAGAGACTATGGCTACACCTTC
-	TRBV19	TRBJ1-2	TRBD1	CASSIQGAEANYGYTF	TGTGCCAGTAGTATTCAGGGGGCCGAAGCTAACTATGGCTACACCTTC
-	TRBV7-2	TRBJ1-5	-	CASSSRRGGSNQPQHF	TGTGCCAGCAGCTCAAGGAGGGGTGGTAGCAATCAGCCCCAGCATTTT
few	TRBV6-5	TRBJ2-7	TRBD1	CATATGGRNEQYF	TGTGCCACCGCGACAGGGGGTAGGAACGAGCAGTACTTC
-	TRBV5-1	TRBJ2-1	TRBD1	CASSLAGTGRDNEQFF	TGCGCCAGCAGCTTGGCCGGGACAGGCAGGGACAATGAGCAGTTCTTC
-	TRBV6-5	TRBJ2-7	-	CASTYSMVRGEQYF	TGTGCCAGCACCTACTCGATGGTCCGGGGCGAGCAGTACTTC
-	TRBV7-7	TRBJ2-2	-	CASGSSAGADGELFF	TGTGCTAGCGGCTCCTCGGCGGGGGCGGACGGGGAGCTGTTTTTT
-	TRBV7-2	TRBJ2-3	TRBD2	CASSLASGLAGSSTDTQYF	TGTGCCAGCAGCTTAGCATCAGGACTAGCGGGATCTAGCACAGATACGCAGTATTTT
-	TRBV30	TRBJ1-2	-	CAWSLAGRIFYGYTF	TGTGCCTGGAGTCTCGCAGGGAGGATTTTCTATGGCTACACCTTC
-	TRBV6-5	TRBJ1-2	TRBD1	CASSPDRGNQYGYTF	TGTGCCAGCAGTCCGGACAGGGGGAATCAGTATGGCTACACCTTC
-	TRBV6-5	TRBJ1-2	-	CASSPTGNYGYTF	TGTGCCAGCAGTCCTACCGGTAACTATGGCTACACCTTC
-	TRBV4-3	TRBJ2-2	TRBD2	CASSRVAGVPGELFF	TGCGCCAGCAGCCGGGTAGCGGGGGTCCCCGGGGAGCTGTTTTTT
-	TRBV20-1	TRBJ1-2	TRBD1	CSASSDLSGQGGYTF	TGCAGTGCTAGTTCGGATTTATCTGGGCAGGGGGGATACACCTTC
-	TRBV5-4	TRBJ1-3	-	CASSLVDNRNTIYF	TGTGCCAGCAGCTTGGTGGACAACAGAAACACCATATATTTT
-	TRBV5-4	TRBJ2-6	-	CASKGGSGANVLTF	TGTGCCAGCAAGGGAGGCTCTGGGGCCAACGTCCTGACTTTC
-	TRBV11-2	TRBJ2-3	TRBD2	CASSTQLAKSTDTQYF	TGTGCCAGCAGCACACAACTAGCGAAAAGCACAGATACGCAGTATTTT
-	TRBV6-5	TRBJ1-6	TRBD1	CASARTGGTNSPLHF	TGTGCCAGCGCGAGGACAGGGGGAACTAATTCACCCCTCCACTTT
-	TRBV2	TRBJ2-6	TRBD1	CASVFRDRGITGANVLTF	TGTGCCAGCGTATTTCGGGACAGGGGAATAACTGGGGCCAACGTCCTGACTTTC
-	TRBV6-5	TRBJ2-7	TRBD2	CASSYSGGTYEQYF	TGTGCCAGCAGTTACTCGGGAGGGACCTACGAGCAGTACTTC
-	TRBV20-1	TRBJ2-1	TRBD2	CSASPSGRYNEQFF	TGCAGTGCTAGTCCCAGCGGGAGGTACAATGAGCAGTTCTTC
-	TRBV5-1	TRBJ2-7	TRBD1	CASSLSQGVVYEQYF	TGCGCCAGCAGCTTATCACAGGGGGTTGTCTACGAGCAGTACTTC
-	TRBV5-1	TRBJ1-1	TRBD1	CASSARDRFVTFF	TGCGCCAGCAGCGCCCGGGACAGGTTTGTAACTTTCTTT
few	TRBV7-6	TRBJ1-2	TRBD1	CASSDGTVKEIAGYTF	TGTGCCAGCAGCGATGGGACAGTGAAAGAAATCGCGGGCTACACCTTC
-	TRBV12-3/TRBV12-4	TRBJ2-2	-	CASSLVGVGELFF	TGTGCCAGCAGTTTAGTGGGAGTCGGGGAGCTGTTTTTT
-	TRBV10-3	TRBJ1-6	-	CAIRQGNSPLHF	TGTGCCATCAGACAGGGTAATTCACCCCTCCACTTT
-	TRBV25-1	TRBJ2-5	-	CASSAPTGPQYF	TGTGCCAGCAGCGCACCTACAGGGCCCCAGTACTTC
-	TRBV2	TRBJ2-7	TRBD1	CASKTGELHEQYF	TGTGCCAGCAAGACAGGGGAGTTGCACGAGCAGTACTTC
-	TRBV7-2	TRBJ2-3	TRBD2	CASSPQLAGGPDTQYF	TGTGCCAGCAGCCCCCAGCTAGCGGGAGGCCCAGATACGCAGTATTTT
-	TRBV6-2/TRBV6-3	TRBJ1-2	-	CASSLLRGYNYGYTF	TGTGCCAGCAGCCTACTCAGGGGATACAACTATGGCTACACCTTC
once	TRBV28	TRBJ1-3	-	CASRRGGSGNTIYF	TGTGCCAGCAGAAGAGGAGGCTCTGGAAACACCATATATTTT
-	TRBV30	TRBJ1-2	TRBD1	CAWGTGGAGIRGYTF	TGTGCCTGGGGGACAGGGGGCGCCGGGATACGAGGCTACACCTTC
-	TRBV28	TRBJ2-1	TRBD2	CASISGGNNEQFF	TGTGCCAGCATTTCGGGGGGTAACAATGAGCAGTTCTTC
-	TRBV28	TRBJ2-1	TRBD2	CASSRGTSGLNEQFF	TGTGCCAGCAGCCGCGGGACTAGCGGCCTTAATGAGCAGTTCTTC
-	TRBV19	TRBJ1-6	-	CASRLDPGSPLHF	TGTGCCAGTCGACTCGACCCCGGTTCACCCCTCCACTTT
-	TRBV30	TRBJ1-3	-	CAWIGTAGNTIYF	TGTGCCTGGATCGGGACTGCCGGAAACACCATATATTTT
-	TRBV4-1	TRBJ1-4	TRBD1	CASSPTGSDEKLFF	TGCGCCAGCAGCCCGACAGGGTCCGATGAAAAACTGTTTTTT